The clone carrying this T cell receptor (beta chain) was observed a single time. The data were taken from a study of CD8+ T cells in alopecia areata. Per germline, CDR1 SGDLS and CDR2 YYNGEE. The CDR3 has 15 residues. Between the trimmed V and J ends, which lost 0 bases and 5 bases, there was a span of 12 bases. After isolation, RNA underwent reverse transcription to generate cDNA as the sequencing template. Some clones are missing from TCRdb's copy, which holds only in-frame ones; the method was immunoSEQ multiplex PCR. The sample consists of 170,000 or so clones, around 63% of them appearing once. The sequence derives from a human donor with alopecia areata. The chain couples TRBV9 to TRBJ1-5; D is possibly TRBD1 (5 bases). The sample here was CD4+ T cells sorted from blood, taken at week 0. CDR3 residues: CASSVEGDGDQPQHF. The CDR3 nucleotides are TGTGCCAGCAGCGTAGAAGGGGATGGGGATCAGCCCCAGCATTTT.